There are many counts of the clone carrying this T cell receptor (beta chain). Its antigen is still unknown. The data were obtained in a study of human T cells and chemical hapten exposure. Study conclusions and caveats: Versus controls, expanded TCRs had significantly more large CDR3 similarity clusters.

Specified time point: pre-sensitization, week 0. As for treatment: therapeutic diphenylcyclopropenone sensitization with weekly scalp DPC. From the RACE reads, TCRdb called clonotypes with MiXCR, one entry per CDR3 protein. The sample lists tens of thousands of distinct CDR3 sequences, about 7.4% seen once, with 1% to 1.5% in the top ten. Per germline, CDR1 LNHDA and CDR2 SQIVND (reference sequence). CDR3 length: 15 amino acids. Unmatched junction bases numbered 3, after V lost 7 bases and J lost 0 bases. The chain employs TRBV19 and TRBJ2-6, with 7 bases lining up with TRBD1. This sequence originates from a woman aged 45-59 years with alopecia areata. Some clones in this sample may be carry-over from other donors' samples. The source material was whole blood, sampled in connection with sensitization to the hapten diphenylcyclopropenone (DPC). The CDR3 coding sequence is TGTGCCAGTACGACAGGGCACTCTGGGGCCAACGTCCTGACTTTC. This translates into CASTTGHSGANVLTF.